Each of the 4 T cell receptor beta chains below was sequenced from the same sample in a study of shared clonotypes between healthy human individuals. Clones were read by immunoSEQ multiplex PCR, and TCRdb kept only the in-frame ones, dropping some. The sample carries over a million clones, 70% to 80% recorded once. The sequenced sample consisted of memory CD4+ T cells from PBMCs. Stated subset: CD45RA-negative fraction. Source of these receptors: a man aged 18 to 30 in good health. Some clones in this sample may be carry-over from other donors' samples.

The chain couples TRBV7-9 to TRBJ1-1; D is unresolved. V dropped 2 bases and J dropped 4 bases, with 5 bases sitting between them. This CDR3 has 12 residues. Germline CDR1 and CDR2: SEHNR and FQNEAQ (reference sequence). Written as DNA, the CDR3 is TGTGCCAGCAGCTTACAGGCCACTGAAGCTTTCTTT. As protein: CASSLQATEAFF.

The chain uses TRBV10-2 and TRBJ1-5; 8 bases map to TRBD1. The CDR3 consists of 13 residues. With V trimmed by 6 bases and J by 6 bases, 4 bases remained unmatched. The V gene's germline CDR1 is WSHSY and CDR2 SAAADI. The CDR3 sequence: CASRDRVRQPQHF. The CDR3 DNA follows: TGCGCCAGCAGGGACAGGGTGCGTCAGCCCCAGCATTTT.

This sequence joins TRBV28 and TRBJ2-7; D is ambiguous. V shed 5 bases and J shed 6 bases, with 14 bases lying between them. The V gene's germline CDR1 is MDHEN and CDR2 SYDVKM. This CDR3 region has 13 residues. The CDR3 is CASSKSWLGEQYF. CDR3 nucleotide sequence: TGTGCCAGCAGTAAATCCTGGCTGGGCGAGCAGTACTTC.

This clone was observed a single time. The chain links TRBV7-3 to TRBJ2-5; 9 nucleotides agree with TRBD1. Per germline, CDR1 SGHTA and CDR2 FQGTGA. V shed 2 bases, J shed 5 bases, and the junction held 6 bases outside the gene matches. The CDR3 covers 15 residues. The CDR3 protein is CASSLGTGTAETQYF. The DNA of the CDR3 is TGTGCCAGCAGCTTAGGGACAGGGACGGCTGAGACCCAGTACTTC.